What follows are 3 T cell receptor beta chains derived from one specimen sequenced in a study of chemoradiotherapy in HPV16-positive cancers. The method was immunoSEQ multiplex PCR; TCRdb's version includes in-frame clones alone and lacks a portion of them. Among approximately 7,800 clones listed, roughly 72% were seen once. This specimen was taken from a patient who underwent chemoradiotherapy. These receptors came from a human donor with HPV-associated anogenital cancer.

The V call is TRBV2, the J call TRBJ1-5; D call uncertain. The CDR3 loop spans 15 amino acids. Germline-derived CDR1 and CDR2 are SNHLY and FYNNEI. V dropped 6 bases and J dropped 5 bases, with 17 bases sitting between them. CDR3 DNA sequence: TGTGCCAGCAGACCGGGAGAAGGAAGGGATCAGCCCCAGCATTTT. This encodes CASRPGEGRDQPQHF.

As to this clone: A junction end diverges from the germline sequence, so it may reflect a read error. The chain is built from TRBV11-2 and TRBJ2-1, with 12 bases identical to TRBD2. Germline V gene lookup returns CDR1 SGHAT and CDR2 FQNNGV. The CDR3 loop spans 15 amino acids. The CDR3 nucleotides read TGTGCCAGCAGCTCTCGACTAGCGGGGGTCCCCGAGCATTTCTTC. Its protein is CASSSRLAGVPEHFF.

The chain joins TRBV5-4 to TRBJ2-3; 7 nucleotides match TRBD1. The germline V gene encodes CDR1 SGHNT and CDR2 YYREEE (reference sequence). V lost 4 bases to trimming and J lost 0 bases; unmatched junction nucleotides: 2. There are 14 residues in the CDR3. CDR3 sequence reads: CASSPGQSTDTQYF. CDR3 sequence (DNA): TGTGCCAGCAGCCCGGGACAGAGCACAGATACGCAGTATTTT.